Below are 9 T cell receptor beta chains sequenced from a single sample in a study of blood T cell repertoires in COVID-19. Sequencing used immunoSEQ multiplex PCR; TCRdb keeps in-frame clones, though not all of them. This table has fewer than 250,000 clones, about 85% appearing once. Sequenced material: peripheral blood. The receptors were sampled from a man aged 65 to 79 with acute or convalescent COVID-19.

This clone appeared many times. The chain uses TRBV18 and TRBJ1-5; D call uncertain. V dropped 6 bases and J dropped 0 bases, with 12 bases sitting between them. Germline CDR1 is KGHSH and CDR2 is LQKENI. This CDR3 contains 15 residues. The CDR3 loop reads CASSSDGVSNQPQHF. The DNA of the CDR3 is TGTGCCAGCTCTTCGGACGGGGTTAGCAATCAGCCCCAGCATTTT. Full variable domain (outside the CDR3, taken from reference TRBV18 and TRBJ1-5): NAGVMQNPRHLVRRRGQEARLRCSPMKGHSHVYWYRQLPEEGLKFMVYLQKENIIDESGMPKERFSAEFPKEGPSILRIQQVVRGDSAAYFCASSSDGVSNQPQHFGDGTRLSIL.

The J gene is TRBJ1-2, the V gene TRBV3-1 (or the pseudogene TRBV3-2); the D gene is possibly TRBD1 (6 bases). V was clipped by 4 bases and J by 4 bases, with 13 bases between them. The length of the CDR3 is 14 residues. Looked up from germline, CDR1 is LGHDT and CDR2 is YNNKEL (reference sequence). The CDR3: CASSRAGALYGYTF. CDR3 bases: TGTGCCAGCAGCCGAGCAGGGGCGCTCTATGGCTACACCTTC.

V gene TRBV19 combines with J gene TRBJ1-6, with D possibly matching TRBD1 (6 bases). CDR3 length: 15 amino acids. The germline V gene has CDR1 LNHDA and CDR2 SQIVND (reference sequence). Deletions cut 5 bases from V and 8 bases from J, with 16 bases between. CDR3 sequence (DNA): TGTGCCAGTAGTTGGAGGACAGAGACTTATTCACCCCTCCACTTT. As protein: CASSWRTETYSPLHF.

This clone was seen more than once but under ten times. The chain uses TRBV6-5 and TRBJ1-6; maybe TRBD1 (5 bases). The CDR3 sequence is 15 residues long. The germline V gene encodes CDR1 MNHEY and CDR2 SVGAGI. With 0 bases removed from V and 10 bases from J, the gap between germline ends came to 13 bases. The CDR3 is CASSYSNQGRSPLHF. CDR3 DNA: TGTGCCAGCAGTTACTCGAACCAGGGCCGATCACCCCTCCACTTT.

This rearrangement joins TRBV18 to TRBJ1-4; 7 nucleotides match TRBD1. The CDR3 covers 17 residues. J gave up 8 bases and V 0 bases, and 12 bases lay outside the gene matches. From germline, CDR1 is KGHSH and CDR2 LQKENI. Written as DNA, the CDR3 is TGTGCCAGCTCACCACCTCCCGACAGGGAAGGGTTGGAAAAACTGTTTTTT. Amino acid sequence: CASSPPPDREGLEKLFF.

The rearrangement joins TRBV12-1 to TRBJ1-1. TRBV12-1 is a listed pseudogene. This CDR3 spans 11 amino acids. CDR3 sequence (DNA): TGTGCCAGCCCGGAGGGACTTAAAGCTTTCTTT. Translation: CASPEGLKAFF.

The rearrangement uses TRBV18 and TRBJ2-1; 12 positions agree with TRBD2. V shed 3 bases and J 0 bases; nucleotides not matched to a gene: 18. This CDR3 is 22 amino acids long. Germline assignment: CDR1 KGHSH and CDR2 LQKENI. The CDR3 protein is CASSPPPGQGLAGWSSYNEQFF. The CDR3 region has the DNA TGTGCCAGCTCACCCCCTCCGGGGCAGGGACTAGCGGGTTGGAGCTCCTACAATGAGCAGTTCTTC.

The chain employs TRBV14 and TRBJ2-2; weak D call: TRBD2 (5 bases). Germline CDR1 and CDR2: SGHDN and FVKESK. The germline V and J ends were trimmed by 4 bases and 4 bases, with 13 bases remaining between them. The CDR3 spans 15 residues. The CDR3 region is CASSRSLAGTGELFF. CDR3 nucleotide sequence: TGTGCCAGCAGCCGCAGCCTTGCGGGCACCGGGGAGCTGTTTTTT. The full variable domain, completed using reference TRBV14 and TRBJ2-2, is EAGVTQFPSHSVIEKGQTVTLRCDPISGHDNLYWYRRVMGKEIKFLLHFVKESKQDESGMPNNRFLAERTGGTYSTLKVQPAELEDSGVYFCASSRSLAGTGELFFGEGSRLTVL.

The chain has TRBV15 and TRBJ1-3, with TRBD1 matching 7 bases. Germline values: CDR1 LNHNV, CDR2 YYDKDF (reference sequence). With 2 bases clipped from V and 4 bases from J, the junction kept 14 bases outside the gene matches. The length of the CDR3 is 18 residues. The chain's CDR3 is CATSRSGRVGTEGNTIYF. The CDR3, as DNA: TGTGCCACCAGCAGATCCGGCAGGGTAGGGACAGAAGGAAACACCATATATTTT.